The 30 T cell receptor beta chains given below trace back to one sample, sequenced in a study of blood T cell repertoires in COVID-19. Sequenced by immunoSEQ multiplex PCR; TCRdb stores in-frame clones only, minus some. Counted here are roughly 31,000 clones, roughly nine tenths occurring once; the ten biggest clones make up 24%. Sample: peripheral blood. The receptors were gathered from a human donor with active COVID-19. The donor label of this sample is uncertain.

This clone was seen a single time. The CDR3 bases are TGCGCCAGCAGCGCACAGGGGCACCCGAACACTGAAGCTTTCTTT. It translates to CASSAQGHPNTEAFF. This chain links TRBV5-1 with TRBJ1-1; TRBD1 agrees at 7 bases. Losses at the gene ends were 4 bases for V and 1 base for J; bases not matched to a gene: 7. In germline, CDR1 is SGHRS, CDR2 YFSETQ. CDR3 length: 15 amino acids. Variable domain in full (rest from reference TRBV5-1 and TRBJ1-1): KAGVTQTPRYLIKTRGQQVTLSCSPISGHRSVSWYQQTPGQGLQFLFEYFSETQRNKGNFPGRFSGRQFSNSRSEMNVSTLELGDSALYLCASSAQGHPNTEAFFGQGTRLTVV.

The chain employs TRBV5-5 and TRBJ2-3; D is unresolved. The germline V gene encodes CDR1 SGHKS and CDR2 YYEKEE (reference sequence). Trimming took off 4 bases at V and 4 bases at J, with 7 bases between the two ends. The CDR3 totals 12 residues. In DNA form, the CDR3 reads TGTGCCAGCAGCCTAGAGGCAGATACGCAGTATTTT. It yields the protein CASSLEADTQYF.

CDR3 nucleotides: TGTGCCAGCACCCCCGGGACAGCTATATACTACGAGCAGTACTTC. Amino acids: CASTPGTAIYYEQYF. The V gene is TRBV7-2, the J gene TRBJ2-7, with 7 bases matching TRBD1. The CDR3 spans 15 residues. The germline V gene has CDR1 SGHTA and CDR2 FQGNSA. The V and J ends lost 7 bases and 3 bases, in that order; junction bases with no gene match: 12.

V is TRBV20-1 and J is TRBJ2-3; 7 bases line up with TRBD2. The J segment lost 0 bases and the V segment lost 3 bases, leaving 12 bases of the junction unmatched. Germline CDR1 DFQATT, CDR2 SNEGSKA (reference sequence). The CDR3 has 17 amino acids. The CDR3 sequence: CSASMASGYTSTDTQYF. The CDR3 DNA reads TGCAGTGCTAGTATGGCTAGCGGATATACTAGCACAGATACGCAGTATTTT.

This clone was seen only once. This chain connects TRBV29-1 to TRBJ1-4; possible D gene TRBD1, 6 bases. Germline V gene data show CDR1 as SQVTM and CDR2 as ANQGSEA. This CDR3 comprises 12 residues. V was clipped by 7 bases and J by 6 bases, with 12 bases between them. The CDR3 region is CSAQGWDEKLFF. CDR3 coding DNA: TGCAGCGCACAGGGATGGGATGAAAAACTGTTTTTT.

This clone turned up a few times. The V and J genes are TRBV29-1 and TRBJ1-2; D is unclear. The V gene lost 5 bases and the J gene lost 7 bases, with 17 bases spanning the gap. The CDR3 extends over 13 amino acids. CDR1 is SQVTM, CDR2 ANQGSEA, per germline. The CDR3 is CSVPFYHDTGYTF. Here the CDR3 DNA reads TGCAGCGTTCCCTTTTACCATGACACTGGCTACACCTTC.

J is TRBJ1-1 and V is TRBV5-1, with a weak D call TRBD1 (5 bases). CDR1 is SGHRS and CDR2 is YFSETQ in the germline V gene. V lost 2 bases and J lost 5, with 16 bases in between. CDR3 length equals 15 residues. CDR3 in amino acids: CASSLGPTGGTEAFF. The CDR3 DNA sequence: TGCGCCAGCAGCTTAGGACCTACCGGGGGTACTGAAGCTTTCTTT.

The chain combines TRBV27 with TRBJ2-7; a weak D match, TRBD2 (6 bases). Per the germline V gene, CDR1 is MNHEY and CDR2 is SMNVEV (reference sequence). CDR3 length equals 16 residues. Deletions cut 3 bases from V and 2 bases from J, with 17 bases between. DNA of the CDR3: TGTGCCAGCAGTTTGCAGCTTCCGGGAGCAACCTACGAGCAGTACTTC. Its translation: CASSLQLPGATYEQYF.

This clone was counted only a few times. This chain uses TRBV12-3 or TRBV12-4 with TRBJ2-2; perhaps TRBD2 as D (5 bases). The CDR3 runs to 13 residues. V lost 3 bases to trimming and J lost 5 bases, with 7 bases between them. DNA for the CDR3: TGTGCCAGCAGTTTTTCGGGAACCGGGGAGCTGTTTTTT. It translates to CASSFSGTGELFF.

V is TRBV5-8 and J is TRBJ2-1; D is undetermined. V gave up 4 bases and J gave up 9 bases, with 17 bases separating them. Germline V gene lookup returns CDR1 SGHTS and CDR2 YDEGEE. The CDR3 is made up of 14 amino acids. CDR3 protein: CASSGEIGVAEQFF. In DNA form, the CDR3 reads TGTGCCAGCAGCGGCGAAATAGGAGTCGCTGAGCAGTTCTTC.

DNA for the CDR3: TGCGCCAGCAGCCAATTCCCTCGTACAGGGAACAATGAGCAGTTCTTC. Protein product: CASSQFPRTGNNEQFF. V and J are TRBV4-3 and TRBJ2-1, with D possibly matching TRBD1 (6 bases). The CDR3 sequence is 16 residues long. Trimming left V 2 bases short and J 5 bases short, with 16 bases between. Germline CDR1 and CDR2: LGHNA and YSLEER.

The table lists this clone with a few counts. The chain couples TRBV20-1 to TRBJ2-7; no firm D call. CDR1 is DFQATT, CDR2 SNEGSKA, per germline (reference sequence). The CDR3 has 11 amino acids. Trimming stripped 3 bases from V and 5 bases from J, with 8 bases between. The CDR3 reads CSASVTDEQYF. The CDR3 nucleotides read TGCAGTGCTAGTGTAACGGACGAGCAGTACTTC.

J is TRBJ2-7 and V is TRBV5-8; no reliable D call. The V gene's germline CDR1 is SGHTS and CDR2 YDEGEE. The V end lost 0 bases, the J end lost 5 bases, and 6 bases lay between the germline ends. The CDR3 consists of 12 residues. CDR3 loop: CASSLEPHEQYF. The CDR3 bases are TGTGCCAGCAGCTTGGAGCCCCACGAGCAGTACTTC. The full variable domain, in which reference TRBV5-8 and TRBJ2-7 provide the parts outside the CDR3, is EAGVTQSPTHLIKTRGQQATLRCSPISGHTSVYWYQQALGLGLQFLLWYDEGEERNRGNFPPRFSGRQFPNYSSELNVNALELEDSALYLCASSLEPHEQYFGPGTRLTVT.

This clone was seen just once. The chain uses TRBV5-1 and TRBJ2-7; 8 nucleotides match TRBD2. With 4 bases clipped from V and 4 bases from J, the junction kept 13 bases outside the gene matches. The CDR3 is 16 residues long. The germline V gene encodes CDR1 SGHRS and CDR2 YFSETQ. For the CDR3, the DNA is TGCGCCAGCAGCCCCGACATAGCGGGAAGGTCTTACGAGCAGTACTTC. As protein: CASSPDIAGRSYEQYF.

V is TRBV19 and J is TRBJ2-3; tentative D call: TRBD1 (7 bases). V was clipped by 7 bases and J by 0 bases, with 17 bases between them. The CDR3 has 16 residues. Germline V gives CDR1 LNHDA, CDR2 SQIVND (reference sequence). CDR3 region: CASNSGDSFSTDTQYF. The CDR3 DNA sequence: TGTGCCAGTAATTCGGGGGACAGCTTTAGCACAGATACGCAGTATTTT. Full variable domain (rest looked up from reference TRBV19 and TRBJ2-3): DGGITQSPKYLFRKEGQNVTLSCEQNLNHDAMYWYRQDPGQGLRLIYYSQIVNDFQKGDIAEGYSVSREKKESFPLTVTSAQKNPTAFYLCASNSGDSFSTDTQYFGPGTRLTVL.

This clone was detected a few times. The V and J genes are TRBV5-8 and TRBJ1-1; D unclear. Germline CDR1 reads SGHTS; CDR2 reads YDEGEE. The CDR3 has 15 amino acids. V gave up 0 bases and J gave up 3 bases, with 12 bases separating them. CDR3: CASSLAWYFYTEAFF. DNA of the CDR3: TGTGCCAGCAGCTTGGCCTGGTACTTCTACACTGAAGCTTTCTTT. The full variable domain, rest sourced from reference TRBV5-8 and TRBJ1-1, is EAGVTQSPTHLIKTRGQQATLRCSPISGHTSVYWYQQALGLGLQFLLWYDEGEERNRGNFPPRFSGRQFPNYSSELNVNALELEDSALYLCASSLAWYFYTEAFFGQGTRLTVV.

This clone was counted once. The CDR3 DNA follows: TGTGCCAGCAGCCCTGGGGGGCTAGCGGGTAGCACAGATACGCAGTATTTT. Translated: CASSPGGLAGSTDTQYF. The V and J genes are TRBV3-1 (or the pseudogene TRBV3-2) and TRBJ2-3, with 8 positions matching TRBD2. Trimming took 4 bases from V and 0 from J; bases not matched to a gene: 9. Germline V lookup: CDR1 LGHDT, CDR2 YNNKEL (reference sequence). The CDR3 spans 17 residues.

The chain uses TRBV4-3 and TRBJ2-1, with 10 bases lining up with TRBD2. CDR3 length: 17 amino acids. With 1 base clipped from V and 8 bases from J, the junction kept 11 bases outside the gene matches. CDR1 is LGHNA, CDR2 YSLEER, per germline. CDR3 sequence reads: CASSQVRQSGRADEQFF. In DNA form, the CDR3 reads TGCGCCAGCAGCCAAGTTCGTCAGAGCGGGAGGGCGGATGAGCAGTTCTTC.

In the case of this clone: The sample contains more than one DNA sequence encoding this CDR3. The chain employs TRBV12-3 or TRBV12-4 and TRBJ2-7; the D is unclear. The CDR3 runs to 12 residues. V shed 6 bases and J shed 0 bases, with 6 bases lying between them. The CDR3 region has the DNA TGTGCCAGCAGCCCTAGCTCCTACGAGCAGTACTTC. It codes for CASSPSSYEQYF.

The chain has TRBV18 and TRBJ2-7; 7 positions agree with TRBD1. This CDR3 is 14 amino acids long. With V trimmed by 2 bases and J by 2 bases, 3 bases remained unmatched. Looked up from germline, CDR1 is KGHSH and CDR2 is LQKENI. The CDR3 DNA reads TGTGCCAGCTCACCATACGGGACAGCCTACGAGCAGTACTTC. Residues: CASSPYGTAYEQYF.

V gene TRBV5-6 combines with J gene TRBJ1-4; 9 nucleotides align to TRBD1. This CDR3 is 15 amino acids long. V was pared by 0 bases and J by 8 bases, with 5 bases of the junction left unmatched. CDR1 is SGHDT, CDR2 YYEEEE, per germline. The DNA for the CDR3 is TGTGCCAGCAGCTTGGAAAGGGGGACAGGGGAAAAACTGTTTTTT. Protein sequence: CASSLERGTGEKLFF.

The J gene is TRBJ2-1, the V gene TRBV5-6; TRBD1 is a possible D gene (6 bases). With 4 bases removed from V and 4 bases from J, the gap between germline ends came to 15 bases. CDR3 size: 15 residues. The germline V gene encodes CDR1 SGHDT and CDR2 YYEEEE. CDR3 nucleotides: TGTGCCAGCAGCCTGGGGGACACAACATACAATGAGCAGTTCTTC. It is translated as CASSLGDTTYNEQFF.

The chain employs TRBV4-3 and TRBJ2-1, with 9 bases matching TRBD1. Germline loops: CDR1 LGHNA, CDR2 YSLEER. The CDR3 sequence is 13 residues long. Trimming took 4 bases from V and 9 from J; bases not matched to a gene: 4. CDR3 sequence reads: CASSRRTGVEQFF. The DNA of the CDR3 is TGCGCCAGCAGCCGGAGGACAGGGGTTGAGCAGTTCTTC.

This chain uses TRBV2 with TRBJ2-7; TRBD2 matches at 8 bases. The CDR3 spans 13 residues. CDR1 and CDR2 from the germline V gene are SNHLY and FYNNEI. J gave up 4 bases and V 11 bases, and 10 bases lay outside the gene matches. DNA of the CDR3: TGTGCCGGCGACCCGGGGGGGGCGTACGAGCAGTACTTC. Translating gives CAGDPGGAYEQYF.

V gene TRBV5-4 combines with J gene TRBJ2-2, with D maybe TRBD1 (6 bases). The CDR3 consists of 14 residues. Germline lookup yields CDR1 SGHNT and CDR2 YYREEE (reference sequence). The V gene lost 4 bases and the J gene lost 0 bases, with 7 bases spanning the gap. In DNA form, the CDR3 reads TGTGCCAGCAGCGCAGGGGCGAACACCGGGGAGCTGTTTTTT. Protein product: CASSAGANTGELFF. The full variable domain, completed using reference TRBV5-4 and TRBJ2-2, is ETGVTQSPTHLIKTRGQQVTLRCSSQSGHNTVSWYQQALGQGPQFIFQYYREEENGRGNFPPRFSGLQFPNYSSELNVNALELDDSALYLCASSAGANTGELFFGEGSRLTVL.

The CDR3 coding sequence is TGTGCCAGCAGCCAACGGTCGCGGGGCCCATTTCCAACTAATGAAAAACTGTTTTTT. It codes for CASSQRSRGPFPTNEKLFF. The chain uses TRBV14 and TRBJ1-4; possible D gene TRBD1, 5 bases. The CDR3 is 19 amino acids. V lost 2 bases, J lost 0 bases, and 19 bases lay in between. Germline CDR1 reads SGHDN; CDR2 reads FVKESK.

V is TRBV20-1 and J is TRBJ1-2, with TRBD1 identical over 8 bases. The CDR3 extends over 11 amino acids. V gave up 5 bases and J gave up 5 bases; unmatched junction bases: 1. Germline V gives CDR1 DFQATT, CDR2 SNEGSKA (reference sequence). This chain's CDR3 is CSARQGYGYTF. CDR3 sequence (DNA): TGCAGTGCTCGACAGGGGTATGGCTACACCTTC.

V gene TRBV10-3 combines with J gene TRBJ2-7; 11 bases fit TRBD2. The CDR3 spans 15 residues. V shed 3 bases, J shed 4 bases, and the junction held 5 bases outside the gene matches. CDR1 is ENHRY and CDR2 is SYGVKD in the germline V gene. The DNA for the CDR3 is TGTGCCATCAGTGACGGTAGCGGGAGGGGTTACGAGCAGTACTTC. Amino acids: CAISDGSGRGYEQYF.

This sequence joins TRBV4-1 and TRBJ1-4, with TRBD1 as a possible D gene (6 bases). The CDR3 length is 19 residues. Per the germline V gene, CDR1 is MGHRA and CDR2 is YSYEKL. V lost 0 bases, J lost 6 bases, and 23 bases lay in between. CDR3 residues: CASSQDRGGTWGADEKLFF. The CDR3 bases are TGCGCCAGCAGCCAAGATCGCGGGGGCACTTGGGGGGCGGATGAAAAACTGTTTTTT.

The chain has TRBV19 and TRBJ2-7; 8 bases are a match to TRBD1. There are 14 residues in the CDR3. In germline, CDR1 is LNHDA, CDR2 SQIVND (reference sequence). V dropped 4 bases and J dropped 0; count of bases not matched to a gene: 2. CDR3 amino acids: CASSTGTGSYEQYF. CDR3 coding DNA: TGTGCCAGTAGTACGGGGACAGGCTCCTACGAGCAGTACTTC.